This TCR beta chain was sequenced for a study of a mutant IDH1 vaccine in newly diagnosed glioma. Study in general: Males made up roughly 62% and females around 38% of treated patients, whose mean age was 40.4 years. Radiotherapy, temozolomide, or both had been given previously, and both were given to most.

Study outcomes and limitations: Variations in leading peripheral T cell clonotypes appeared to have no connection with pseudoprogression.

Measured with immunoSEQ multiplex PCR; TCRdb has only the in-frame clones, and not every one. Among about 100,000 clones listed, roughly 78% were seen once. Time point given: baseline, week 1 (first vaccination visit). Treatment given: pre-vaccination baseline after standard-of-care therapy. Diagnosis in the donors showed new WHO grade 3 or 4 astrocytomas that were IDH1-mutant and ATRX-lost. As for this clone: Antigen specificity is unknown.

The TCR originated in a man aged 40-50 years with glioma. This material consisted of PBMCs, taken from a glioma patient treated with radiotherapy, temozolomide or both.

The DNA of the CDR3 is TGTGCCAGCAGCAAGACCCCAGGGGCAAACACCGGGGAGCTGTTTTTT. This encodes CASSKTPGANTGELFF. The V call is TRBV11-2, the J call TRBJ2-2; weak D call: TRBD1 (6 bases). Trimming removed 5 bases from V and 2 bases from J, with 15 bases in between. The CDR3 totals 16 residues. Germline CDR1 SGHAT, CDR2 FQNNGV.